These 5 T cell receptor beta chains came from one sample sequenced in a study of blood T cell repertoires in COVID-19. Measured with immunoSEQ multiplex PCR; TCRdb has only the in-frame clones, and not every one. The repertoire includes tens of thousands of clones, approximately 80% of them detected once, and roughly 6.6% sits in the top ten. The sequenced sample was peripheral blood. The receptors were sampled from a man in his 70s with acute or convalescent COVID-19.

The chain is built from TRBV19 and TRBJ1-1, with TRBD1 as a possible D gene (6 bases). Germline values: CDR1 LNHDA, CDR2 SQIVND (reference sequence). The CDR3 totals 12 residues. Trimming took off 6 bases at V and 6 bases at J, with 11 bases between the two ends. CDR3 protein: CASRTQGPEAFF. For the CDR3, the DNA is TGTGCCAGTAGGACACAGGGCCCTGAAGCTTTCTTT.

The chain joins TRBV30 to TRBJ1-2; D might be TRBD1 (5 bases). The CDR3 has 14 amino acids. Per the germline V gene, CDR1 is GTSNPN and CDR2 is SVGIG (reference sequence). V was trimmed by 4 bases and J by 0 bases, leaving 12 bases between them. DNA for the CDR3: TGTGCCTGGACAGGGAATCTTCCTAACTATGGCTACACCTTC. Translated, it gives CAWTGNLPNYGYTF.

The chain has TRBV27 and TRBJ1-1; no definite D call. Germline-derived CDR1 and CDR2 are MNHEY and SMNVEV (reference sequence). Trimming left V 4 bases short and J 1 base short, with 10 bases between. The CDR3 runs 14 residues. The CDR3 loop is CASSSVPRNTEAFF. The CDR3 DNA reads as TGTGCCAGCAGTTCCGTCCCGCGGAACACTGAAGCTTTCTTT.

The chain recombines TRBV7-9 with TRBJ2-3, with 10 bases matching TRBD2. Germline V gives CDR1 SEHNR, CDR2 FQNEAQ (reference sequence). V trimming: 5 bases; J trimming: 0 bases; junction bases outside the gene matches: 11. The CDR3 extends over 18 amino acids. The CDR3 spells CASSGLGLADPSTDTQYF. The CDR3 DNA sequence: TGTGCCAGCAGCGGGCTAGGACTAGCGGACCCTAGCACAGATACGCAGTATTTT.

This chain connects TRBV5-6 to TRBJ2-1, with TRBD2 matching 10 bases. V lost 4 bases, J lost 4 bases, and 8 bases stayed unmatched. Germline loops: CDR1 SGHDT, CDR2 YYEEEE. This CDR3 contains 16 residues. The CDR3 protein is CASSEGASGSYNEQFF. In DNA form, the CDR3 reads TGTGCCAGCAGCGAAGGGGCTAGCGGGAGTTACAATGAGCAGTTCTTC.